Below are 10 T cell receptor beta chains sequenced from a single sample in a study of T cell responses to AZD1222 COVID-19 vaccine. Profiling relied on immunoSEQ multiplex PCR, and the TCRdb table lists in-frame clones only, not all of them. Among 95,000 to 150,000 clones listed, about nine tenths were seen once. The sample was peripheral blood, taken on day 0 of AZD1222 vaccination. Source of these receptors: an adult in good health.

The chain employs TRBV27 and TRBJ2-7; 8 bases fit TRBD1. The germline gives CDR1 MNHEY, CDR2 SMNVEV (reference sequence). With 5 bases clipped from V and 6 bases from J, the junction kept 12 bases outside the gene matches. The CDR3 extends over 15 amino acids. Here the CDR3 reads CASSLNPGTGLEQYF. CDR3 coding DNA: TGTGCCAGCAGTCTCAATCCCGGGACAGGTCTCGAGCAGTACTTC.

This clone has a handful of counts. The chain has TRBV6-1 and TRBJ1-3; D remains ambiguous. Germline V gene sequence: CDR1 MNHNS, CDR2 SASEGT. Trimming pared 2 bases from V and 2 bases from J, leaving 10 bases between. The CDR3 contains 15 residues. The CDR3 region is CASSELSGTGNTIYF. The CDR3, as DNA: TGTGCCAGCAGTGAATTGTCAGGAACTGGAAACACCATATATTTT.

The chain employs TRBV18 and TRBJ1-3, with D perhaps matching TRBD1 (5 bases). With 3 bases removed from V and 8 bases from J, the gap between germline ends came to 14 bases. Germline lookup yields CDR1 KGHSH and CDR2 LQKENI. The CDR3 spans 14 residues. CDR3: CASSPAGIRDTIYF. CDR3 nucleotides: TGTGCCAGCTCACCGGCGGGGATCAGGGACACCATATATTTT.

The chain combines TRBV6-2 or TRBV6-3 with TRBJ1-5, with D possibly matching TRBD1 (6 bases). Trimming stripped 2 bases from V and 7 bases from J, with 12 bases between. Germline V lookup: CDR1 MNHEY, CDR2 SVGEGT. This CDR3 spans 14 amino acids. CDR3 residues: CASSYLNRDQPQHF. CDR3 nucleotide sequence: TGTGCCAGCAGTTACCTTAACAGGGACCAGCCCCAGCATTTT.

The V and J genes are TRBV6-6 and TRBJ1-1; D gene uncertain. The CDR3 is 12 amino acids. The V gene lost 5 bases and the J gene lost 6 bases, with 10 bases spanning the gap. The germline CDR1 and CDR2 sequences are MNHNY and SVGAGI (reference sequence). The chain's CDR3 is CASSPDGAEAFF. CDR3 sequence (DNA): TGTGCCAGCAGTCCTGACGGGGCTGAAGCTTTCTTT.

CDR3 residues: CASSLLREQFF. The CDR3 DNA sequence: TGTGCCAGCAGTTTATTGCGGGAGCAGTTCTTC. The V call is TRBV12-3 or TRBV12-4, the J call TRBJ2-1; D is undetermined. The CDR3 length is 11 residues. V was clipped by 2 bases and J by 10 bases, with 6 bases between them.

V and J are TRBV30 and TRBJ1-3; no definite D call. From germline, CDR1 is GTSNPN and CDR2 SVGIG (reference sequence). V lost 0 bases to trimming and J lost 4 bases, with 13 bases between them. The CDR3 runs 15 residues. The CDR3: CAWSVNSQEGNTIYF. DNA of the CDR3: TGTGCCTGGAGTGTAAACTCGCAGGAGGGAAACACCATATATTTT.

V and J are TRBV10-3 and TRBJ2-7; possible D gene TRBD2, 6 bases. Germline V CDR1 and CDR2: ENHRY, SYGVKD. The CDR3 is 14 residues long. Trimming removed 5 bases at V and 2 bases at J, with 13 bases between. The CDR3 DNA is TGTGCCATCAGTACCTCCGGGACTCCCTACGAGCAGTACTTC. The encoded protein is CAISTSGTPYEQYF.

The chain combines TRBV29-1 with TRBJ1-1; no reliable D call. With 4 bases removed from V and 5 bases from J, the gap between germline ends came to 8 bases. The CDR3 has 11 amino acids. Looked up from germline, CDR1 is SQVTM and CDR2 is ANQGSEA. CDR3 loop: CSVVRRTEAFF. The CDR3 nucleotides are TGCAGCGTTGTGCGGAGAACTGAAGCTTTCTTT. Looking up the rest from reference TRBV29-1 and TRBJ1-1 gives the full variable domain: SAVISQKPSRDICQRGTSLTIQCQVDSQVTMMFWYRQQPGQSLTLIATANQGSEATYESGFVIDKFPISRPNLTFSTLTVSNMSPEDSSIYLCSVVRRTEAFFGQGTRLTVV.

The chain combines TRBV28 with TRBJ1-2; D is ambiguous. The germline V gene has CDR1 MDHEN and CDR2 SYDVKM. Trimming took 7 bases from V and 5 from J, leaving 17 bases between them. The CDR3 is made up of 14 amino acids. The CDR3 nucleotides read TGTGCCAGCACCCAGCACCTTACGAAGTATGGCTACACCTTC. Translated: CASTQHLTKYGYTF.